This T cell receptor beta chain was retrieved from a study of T cell responses to AZD1222 COVID-19 vaccine. Produced via immunoSEQ multiplex PCR; TCRdb's table is partial and in-frame only. In the table there are over 70,000 clones, more than 60% of which are singletons. V was clipped by 4 bases and J by 4 bases, with 13 bases between them. This CDR3 contains 13 residues. Germline values: CDR1 GTSNPN, CDR2 SVGIG (reference sequence). The study's findings and limits: Clonal diversity may have been underestimated, and the donors were mostly white British, with more females than males. Repertoires were sampled only after the peak T cell response. Vaccination with two AZD1222 doses was followed by a rise in Spike-specific TCR breadth and depth.

Concerning this clone: Its antigen is undetermined.

The sample was peripheral blood, taken 28 days after the second dose of the MenACWY control vaccine. The gene calls are TRBV30 and TRBJ1-1; D gene unclear. The TCR was taken from an adult who received the MenACWY meningococcal vaccine as a control. In DNA form, the CDR3 reads TGTGCCTGGATACGAGGTGAGGGCACTGAAGCTTTCTTT. This gives the protein CAWIRGEGTEAFF.